This T cell receptor beta chain was sequenced during a study of human T cells and chemical hapten exposure. Study summary: DPC 0.01% went on the upper back by patch test, with reading at 6 days.

The sample holds many counts of this clonotype. Its antigen is as yet unknown. Unique molecular identifiers were linked by the library to individual cDNA molecules. MiXCR was run by TCRdb on the RACE reads, yielding one entry per CDR3 protein. The repertoire has tens of thousands of distinct CDR3 sequences, 10% of them found once; the top ten carry roughly 5%. Study-wide findings and caveats: With alopecia, donors may have immune responses unlike healthy people's.

Time point: patch test 2, 6 weeks after DPC sensitization. Treatment indicated: therapeutic diphenylcyclopropenone sensitization with weekly scalp DPC. Material: whole blood, obtained in connection with sensitization to the hapten diphenylcyclopropenone (DPC). This clonotype was sampled from a woman aged 50 to 60 with alopecia areata. Some clones in this sample may be carry-over from other donors' samples.

The CDR3 region has the DNA TGTGCCAGCAGTTTATGGGGCGGGAGTTTGTACAATGAGCAGTTCTTC. This gives the protein CASSLWGGSLYNEQFF. The chain couples TRBV28 to TRBJ2-1, with TRBD2 identical over 7 bases. The junction had 6 bases not matched to a gene; V was cut back by 0 bases and J by 4 bases. The CDR3 runs 16 residues. Germline CDR1 reads MDHEN; CDR2 reads SYDVKM. Full variable domain (missing parts from reference TRBV28 and TRBJ2-1): DVKVTQSSRYLVKRTGEKVFLECVQDMDHENMFWYRQDPGLGLRLIYFSYDVKMKEKGDIPEGYSVSREKKERFSLILESASTNQTSMYLCASSLWGGSLYNEQFFGPGTRLTVL.